Listed below are T cell receptor beta chains from one sample, sequenced in a study of cytomegalovirus exposure and HLA in healthy donors. The protocol was immunoSEQ multiplex PCR, while the TCRdb copy is restricted to in-frame clones and leaves out a portion. The sample has 80,000 to 100,000 clones, roughly 87% seen once; the top ten hold 6% to 6.5%. The sample comprised PBMCs. The origin of the receptors is a man between 18 and 35 years old in good health and CMV-seropositive. Each CDR3 is given with its conserved first and last residue. A D gene is named only where the DNA matches it firmly. The size entry is marked missing in some rows and otherwise reads once, few, many or a size class.

TRBJ2-1	-	TRBV27	-	CASSLLILRGASYNEQFF	TGTGCCAGCAGTTTATTGATCCTCCGGGGGGCCTCCTACAATGAGCAGTTCTTC
TRBJ1-4	-	TRBV4-1	-	CASSQDSGRAEKLFF	TGCGCCAGCAGCCAAGACTCGGGGAGAGCTGAAAAACTGTTTTTT
TRBJ2-7	-	TRBV6-5	TRBD1	CASRGDRVSYEQYF	TGTGCCAGCAGGGGAGACAGGGTATCCTACGAGCAGTACTTC
TRBJ2-2	-	TRBV5-4	-	CASSQRLEATGELFF	TGTGCCAGCAGCCAACGACTAGAAGCAACCGGGGAGCTGTTTTTT
TRBJ2-1	-	TRBV5-4	-	CASSLVPRNEQFF	TGTGCCAGCAGCTTGGTTCCCCGTAATGAGCAGTTCTTC
TRBJ1-1	-	TRBV7-9	TRBD1	CASSQGTGEDTEAFF	TGTGCCAGCAGCCAGGGGACAGGGGAGGACACTGAAGCTTTCTTT
TRBJ2-3	-	TRBV7-2	TRBD2	CASSRGLAGGYTDTQYF	TGTGCCAGCAGCCGTGGACTAGCGGGGGGATACACAGATACGCAGTATTTT
TRBJ1-3	-	TRBV10-3	-	CAISATGNTIYF	TGTGCCATCAGTGCTACTGGAAACACCATATATTTT
TRBJ2-7	-	TRBV7-9	-	CASSLVVSAVRNYEQYF	TGTGCCAGCAGCTTAGTGGTTTCGGCGGTTCGAAACTACGAGCAGTACTTC
TRBJ2-5	-	TRBV7-2	-	CASSYLLSPRETQYF	TGTGCCAGCAGCTACCTCCTCTCCCCGCGGGAGACCCAGTACTTC
TRBJ1-1	-	TRBV7-9	-	CASSYADTEAFF	TGTGCCAGCAGTTACGCAGACACTGAAGCTTTCTTT
TRBJ1-5	-	TRBV19	TRBD1	CASSNSGTGSRQPQHF	TGTGCCAGTAGCAACTCCGGGACAGGGAGTCGGCAGCCCCAGCATTTT
TRBJ2-7	-	TRBV5-6	-	CASSARGLGGEQYF	TGTGCCAGCAGCGCCAGAGGGTTGGGGGGTGAGCAGTACTTC
TRBJ1-2	-	TRBV9	-	CASSPTGLGYGYTF	TGTGCCAGCAGCCCAACAGGCCTGGGCTATGGCTACACCTTC
TRBJ2-7	-	TRBV9	TRBD2	CASSRLAGAYEQYF	TGTGCCAGCAGCCGTCTAGCGGGTGCCTACGAGCAGTACTTC
TRBJ2-3	-	TRBV19	-	CASSYRASDTQYF	TGTGCCAGTAGTTACAGGGCGTCAGATACGCAGTATTTT
TRBJ2-1	-	TRBV6-5	-	CASSYSLQGYNEQFF	TGTGCCAGCAGTTACTCGCTCCAGGGTTACAATGAGCAGTTCTTC
TRBJ2-3	-	TRBV4-2	TRBD2	CASSLLLAGGPGTDTQYF	TGTGCCAGCAGCCTTCTCCTAGCGGGGGGGCCGGGCACAGATACGCAGTATTTT
TRBJ2-5	-	TRBV25-1	-	CASSATLVTETQYF	TGTGCCAGCAGCGCAACACTAGTCACGGAGACCCAGTACTTC
TRBJ1-5	-	TRBV9	-	CASSVEGRVNQPQHF	TGTGCCAGCAGCGTAGAGGGCAGGGTCAATCAGCCCCAGCATTTT
TRBJ2-7	-	TRBV6-5	TRBD2	CASSYFVAGGYEQYF	TGTGCCAGCAGTTACTTTGTCGCGGGGGGTTACGAGCAGTACTTC
TRBJ2-1	-	TRBV9	-	CASSRQTTTFREQFF	TGTGCCAGCAGCCGGCAAACCACGACATTTCGAGAGCAGTTCTTC
TRBJ2-3	-	TRBV27	TRBD2	CASREPSGGTDTQYF	TGTGCCAGCAGAGAGCCTAGCGGGGGCACAGATACGCAGTATTTT
TRBJ2-5	-	TRBV7-9	-	CASSLAGETQYF	TGTGCCAGCAGTTTAGCCGGGGAGACCCAGTACTTC
TRBJ2-5	-	TRBV12-5	TRBD2	CASGFGGLAGGETQYF	TGTGCTAGTGGTTTTGGAGGACTAGCGGGAGGAGAGACCCAGTACTTC
TRBJ1-4	-	TRBV4-2	-	CASSQDIRRANEKLFF	TGTGCCAGCAGCCAAGATATCAGGCGGGCTAATGAAAAACTGTTTTTT
TRBJ2-7	once	TRBV7-9	-	CASSLVHYEQYF	TGTGCCAGCAGCTTAGTCCACTACGAGCAGTACTTC
TRBJ1-3	-	TRBV28	-	CASSRGDSGNTIYF	TGTGCCAGCAGTCGCGGGGACTCTGGAAACACCATATATTTT
TRBJ1-5	-	TRBV19	-	CASSDIYRVWSQHF	TGTGCCAGTAGTGACATCTACAGGGTTTGGTCCCAGCATTTT
TRBJ1-1	-	TRBV7-3	-	CASSPDSLKNTEAFF	TGTGCCAGCAGCCCGGACAGCCTAAAGAACACTGAAGCTTTCTTT
TRBJ1-2	-	TRBV11-3	-	CASSPDTGHYGYTF	TGTGCCAGCAGCCCAGATACAGGGCACTATGGCTACACCTTC
TRBJ2-1	-	TRBV19	TRBD1	CASSSGTGGFNEQFF	TGTGCCAGTAGTTCCGGGACAGGGGGCTTCAATGAGCAGTTCTTC
TRBJ2-7	-	TRBV9	TRBD2	CASSAGLAGSYEQYF	TGTGCCAGCAGCGCAGGACTAGCGGGGAGCTACGAGCAGTACTTC
TRBJ2-1	-	TRBV6-6	TRBD2	CASSYTSGPNEQFF	TGTGCCAGCAGTTACACTAGCGGCCCGAATGAGCAGTTCTTC
TRBJ2-1	-	TRBV7-9	-	CASKLDTSSYNEQFF	TGTGCCAGCAAACTGGACACGAGCTCCTACAATGAGCAGTTCTTC
TRBJ1-5	-	TRBV6-6	TRBD1	CASEPDDRGSNQPQHF	TGTGCCAGCGAGCCTGATGACAGGGGAAGCAATCAGCCCCAGCATTTT
TRBJ2-6	-	TRBV19	-	CASVPSGANVLTF	TGTGCCAGTGTCCCTTCTGGGGCCAACGTCCTGACTTTC
TRBJ2-7	few	TRBV5-4	TRBD1	CASSLTGASYEQYF	TGTGCCAGCAGCTTGACAGGGGCCTCCTACGAGCAGTACTTC
TRBJ2-7	-	TRBV16	-	CASSLRRGTYEQYF	TGTGCCAGCAGCCTACGCCGGGGAACCTACGAGCAGTACTTC
TRBJ1-6	-	TRBV5-6	-	CASSLWQANSPLHF	TGTGCCAGCAGCTTGTGGCAGGCTAATTCACCCCTCCACTTT
TRBJ2-7	-	TRBV9	-	CASSVDGSSYEQYF	TGTGCCAGCAGCGTAGATGGGAGCTCCTACGAGCAGTACTTC
TRBJ1-5	few	TRBV5-4	TRBD1	CASSRQGQGANQPQHF	TGTGCCAGCAGCCGACAGGGACAGGGGGCGAATCAGCCCCAGCATTTT
TRBJ2-7	-	TRBV15	TRBD1	CASRDRDSYEQYF	TGTGCCTCGAGGGACAGGGATTCCTACGAGCAGTACTTC
TRBJ2-1	-	TRBV7-3	-	CASSSGSEQFF	TGTGCCAGCAGCTCCGGGAGTGAGCAGTTCTTC
TRBJ1-1	-	TRBV6-5	-	CASSYSGDKNTEAFF	TGTGCCAGCAGTTACTCGGGGGACAAGAACACTGAAGCTTTCTTT
TRBJ2-1	-	TRBV18	TRBD2	CASSPQPPRSGGTNNEQFF	TGTGCCAGCTCACCTCAGCCCCCACGCTCGGGAGGGACAAACAATGAGCAGTTCTTC
TRBJ2-5	few	TRBV2	-	CASSESQIPQETQYF	TGTGCCAGCAGTGAATCCCAGATTCCCCAAGAGACCCAGTACTTC
TRBJ2-3	-	TRBV19	TRBD2	CASSGTGGSQYF	TGTGCCAGTAGTGGGACGGGGGGGTCGCAGTATTTT
TRBJ1-1	-	TRBV12-5	TRBD1	CASGLVLGQGTEAFF	TGTGCTAGTGGTTTGGTGCTGGGACAGGGAACTGAAGCTTTCTTT
TRBJ2-1	-	TRBV6-5	TRBD1	CASSRQGVRNEQFF	TGTGCCAGTTCCAGACAGGGTGTACGGAATGAGCAGTTCTTC
TRBJ1-2	-	TRBV7-3	-	CASSLTNQGRNYNGYTF	TGTGCCAGCAGCTTAACGAATCAAGGTCGGAACTACAATGGCTACACCTTC